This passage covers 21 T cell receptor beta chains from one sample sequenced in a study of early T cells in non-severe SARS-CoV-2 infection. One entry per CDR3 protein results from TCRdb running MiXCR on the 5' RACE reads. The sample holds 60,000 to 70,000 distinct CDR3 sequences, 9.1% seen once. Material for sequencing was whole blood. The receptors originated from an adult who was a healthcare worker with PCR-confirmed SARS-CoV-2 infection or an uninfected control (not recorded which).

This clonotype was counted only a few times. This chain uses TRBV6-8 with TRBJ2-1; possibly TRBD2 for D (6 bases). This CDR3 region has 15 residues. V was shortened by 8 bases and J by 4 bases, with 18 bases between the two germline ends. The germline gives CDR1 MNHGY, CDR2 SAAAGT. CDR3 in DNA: TGTGCCAGCCCTTGTAAGCGGGCAGGATACAATGAGCAGTTCTTC. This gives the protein CASPCKRAGYNEQFF.

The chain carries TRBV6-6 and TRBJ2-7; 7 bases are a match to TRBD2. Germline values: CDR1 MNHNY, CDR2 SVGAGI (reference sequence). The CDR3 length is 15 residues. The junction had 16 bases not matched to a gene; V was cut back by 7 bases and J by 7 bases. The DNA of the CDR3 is TGTGCCAGCACCCTGACCGGGACTACTCCTGTGGAGCAGTACTTC. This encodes CASTLTGTTPVEQYF.

The CDR3 here is CASSQGEQETQYF. The CDR3 coding sequence is TGTGCCAGCAGCCAAGGGGAACAAGAGACCCAGTACTTC. The chain combines TRBV3-1 with TRBJ2-5; D is unresolved. Trimming shortened V by 1 base and J by 2 bases, and 5 bases separated the two germline ends. The CDR3 is 13 amino acids. The germline CDR1 and CDR2 sequences are LGHDT and YNNKEL (reference sequence).

CDR3 loop: CASSQGASDTQYF. CDR3 bases: TGTGCCAGCAGTCAGGGGGCATCAGATACGCAGTATTTT. The chain uses TRBV28 and TRBJ2-3; 8 nucleotides agree with TRBD1. CDR3 length: 13 residues. Germline V CDR1 and CDR2: MDHEN, SYDVKM. J was trimmed by 4 bases and V by 5 bases; bases with no gene match: 2.

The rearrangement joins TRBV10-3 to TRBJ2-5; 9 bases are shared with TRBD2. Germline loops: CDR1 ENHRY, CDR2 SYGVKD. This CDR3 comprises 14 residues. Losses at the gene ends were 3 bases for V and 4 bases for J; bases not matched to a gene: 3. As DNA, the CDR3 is TGTGCCATCAGTGACCCAGCGGGAGGAGAGACCCAGTACTTC. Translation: CAISDPAGGETQYF.

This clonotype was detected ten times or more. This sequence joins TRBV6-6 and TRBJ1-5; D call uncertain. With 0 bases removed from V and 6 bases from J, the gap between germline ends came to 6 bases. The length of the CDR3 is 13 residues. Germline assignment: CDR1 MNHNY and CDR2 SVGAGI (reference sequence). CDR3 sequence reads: CASSYSEGQPQHF. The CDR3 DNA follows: TGTGCCAGCAGTTACTCCGAAGGTCAGCCCCAGCATTTT.

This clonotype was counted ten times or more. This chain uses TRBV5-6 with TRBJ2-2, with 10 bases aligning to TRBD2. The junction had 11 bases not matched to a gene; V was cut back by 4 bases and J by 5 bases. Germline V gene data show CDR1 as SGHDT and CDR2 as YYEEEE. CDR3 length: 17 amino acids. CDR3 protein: CASSPKTSGLSTGELFF. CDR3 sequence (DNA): TGTGCCAGCAGCCCCAAGACTAGCGGGCTGTCGACCGGGGAGCTGTTTTTT. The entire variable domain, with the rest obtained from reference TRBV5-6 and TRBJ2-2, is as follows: DAGVTQSPTHLIKTRGQQVTLRCSPKSGHDTVSWYQQALGQGPQFIFQYYEEEERQRGNFPDRFSGHQFPNYSSELNVNALLLGDSALYLCASSPKTSGLSTGELFFGEGSRLTVL.

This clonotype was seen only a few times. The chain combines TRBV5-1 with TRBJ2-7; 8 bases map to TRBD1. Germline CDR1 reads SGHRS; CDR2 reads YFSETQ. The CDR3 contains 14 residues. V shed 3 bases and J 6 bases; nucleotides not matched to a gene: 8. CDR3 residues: CASSSRDRKVEQYF. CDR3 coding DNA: TGCGCCAGCAGCTCCCGGGACAGGAAGGTCGAGCAGTACTTC. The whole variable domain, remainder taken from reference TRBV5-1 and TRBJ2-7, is KAGVTQTPRYLIKTRGQQVTLSCSPISGHRSVSWYQQTPGQGLQFLFEYFSETQRNKGNFPGRFSGRQFSNSRSEMNVSTLELGDSALYLCASSSRDRKVEQYFGPGTRLTVT.

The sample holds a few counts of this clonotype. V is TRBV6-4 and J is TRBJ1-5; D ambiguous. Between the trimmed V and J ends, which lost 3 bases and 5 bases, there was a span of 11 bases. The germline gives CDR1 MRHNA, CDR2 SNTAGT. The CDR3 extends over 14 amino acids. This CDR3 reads CASSDTNTDQPQHF. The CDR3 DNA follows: TGTGCCAGCAGTGATACCAACACGGATCAGCCCCAGCATTTT.

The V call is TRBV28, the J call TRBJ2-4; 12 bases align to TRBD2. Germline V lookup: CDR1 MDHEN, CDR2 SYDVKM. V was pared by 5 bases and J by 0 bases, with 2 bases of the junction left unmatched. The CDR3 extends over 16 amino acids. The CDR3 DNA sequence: TGTGCCAGCAGTGGACTAGCGGGACTAGCCAAAAACATTCAGTACTTC. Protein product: CASSGLAGLAKNIQYF.

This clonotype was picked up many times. The CDR3 sequence is CSVNLGPTDTQYF. The CDR3 DNA sequence: TGCAGCGTTAATCTGGGGCCAACAGATACGCAGTATTTT. The genes are TRBV29-1 and TRBJ2-3; D might be TRBD1 (5 bases). The V gene lost 5 bases and the J gene lost 3 bases, with 12 bases spanning the gap. Germline V lookup: CDR1 SQVTM, CDR2 ANQGSEA. CDR3 length: 13 amino acids.

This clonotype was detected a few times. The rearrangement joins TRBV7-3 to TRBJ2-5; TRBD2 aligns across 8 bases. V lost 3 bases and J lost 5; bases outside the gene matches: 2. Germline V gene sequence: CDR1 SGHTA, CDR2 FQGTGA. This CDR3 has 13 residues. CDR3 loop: CASSFAGGETQYF. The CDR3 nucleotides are TGTGCCAGCAGCTTTGCGGGAGGCGAGACCCAGTACTTC.

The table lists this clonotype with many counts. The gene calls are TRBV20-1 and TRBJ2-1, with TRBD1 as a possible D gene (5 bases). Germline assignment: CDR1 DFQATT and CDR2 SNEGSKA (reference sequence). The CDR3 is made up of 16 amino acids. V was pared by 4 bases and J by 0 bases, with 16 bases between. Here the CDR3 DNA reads TGCAGTGCTACAGGGTCCAGCGTTAGCTCCTACAATGAGCAGTTCTTC. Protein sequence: CSATGSSVSSYNEQFF.

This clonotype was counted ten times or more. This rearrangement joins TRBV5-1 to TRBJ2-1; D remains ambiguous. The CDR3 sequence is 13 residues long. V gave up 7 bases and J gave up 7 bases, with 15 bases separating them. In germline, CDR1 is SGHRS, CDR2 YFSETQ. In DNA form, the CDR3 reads TGCGCCAGCGAAATGTCTGGGGAAAATGAGCAGTTCTTC. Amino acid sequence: CASEMSGENEQFF.

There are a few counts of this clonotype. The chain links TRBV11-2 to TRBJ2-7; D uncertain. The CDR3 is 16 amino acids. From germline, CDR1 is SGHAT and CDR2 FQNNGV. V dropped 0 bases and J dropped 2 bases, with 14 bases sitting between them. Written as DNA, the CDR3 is TGTGCCAGCAGCTTAGACGGTGTGTTTTCGACCTACGAGCAGTACTTC. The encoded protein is CASSLDGVFSTYEQYF.

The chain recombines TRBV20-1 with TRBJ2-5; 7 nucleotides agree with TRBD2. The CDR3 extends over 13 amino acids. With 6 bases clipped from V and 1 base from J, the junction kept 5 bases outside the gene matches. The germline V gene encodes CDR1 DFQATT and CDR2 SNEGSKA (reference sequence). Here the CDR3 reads CSARGSAQETQYF. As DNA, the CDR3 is TGCAGTGCCCGCGGGAGTGCCCAAGAGACCCAGTACTTC.

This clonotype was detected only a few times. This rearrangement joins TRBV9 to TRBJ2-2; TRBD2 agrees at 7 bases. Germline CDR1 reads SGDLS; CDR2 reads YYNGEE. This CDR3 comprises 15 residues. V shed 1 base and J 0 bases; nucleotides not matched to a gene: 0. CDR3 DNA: TGTGCCAGCAGCGTAACTAGCGCGAACACCGGGGAGCTGTTTTTT. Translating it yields CASSVTSANTGELFF.

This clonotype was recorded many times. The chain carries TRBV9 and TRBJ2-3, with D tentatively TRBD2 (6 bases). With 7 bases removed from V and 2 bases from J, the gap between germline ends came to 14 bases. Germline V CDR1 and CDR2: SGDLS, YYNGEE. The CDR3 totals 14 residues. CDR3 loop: CASGTLGLTDTQYF. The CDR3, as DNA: TGTGCCAGCGGGACTCTCGGGCTCACAGATACGCAGTATTTT.

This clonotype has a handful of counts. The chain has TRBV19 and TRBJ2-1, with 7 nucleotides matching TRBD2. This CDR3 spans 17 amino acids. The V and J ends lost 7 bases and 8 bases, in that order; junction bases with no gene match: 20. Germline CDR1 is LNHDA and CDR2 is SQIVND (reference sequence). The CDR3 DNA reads TGTGCCAGTACCCCCAGGTGGGGCGGGAGCGTAGTCTATGAGCAGTTCTTC. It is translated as CASTPRWGGSVVYEQFF.

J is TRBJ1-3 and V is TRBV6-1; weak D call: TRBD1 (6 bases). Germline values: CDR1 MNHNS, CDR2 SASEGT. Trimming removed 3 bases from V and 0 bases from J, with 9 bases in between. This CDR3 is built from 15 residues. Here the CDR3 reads CASSDGQLSGNTIYF. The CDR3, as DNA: TGTGCCAGCAGTGATGGACAGCTCTCTGGAAACACCATATATTTT.

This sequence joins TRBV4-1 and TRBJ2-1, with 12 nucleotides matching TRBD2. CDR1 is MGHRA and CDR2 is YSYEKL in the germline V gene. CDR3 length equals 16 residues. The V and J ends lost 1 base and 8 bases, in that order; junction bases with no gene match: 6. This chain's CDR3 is CASSQGTSGTWDEQFF. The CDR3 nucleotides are TGCGCCAGCAGCCAAGGGACTAGCGGGACCTGGGATGAGCAGTTCTTC.